Following are 7 T cell receptor beta chains from one sample sequenced in a study of T cells in Graves' hyperthyroidism and ophthalmopathy. It was RNA transcripts that yielded the amplified TCR beta CDR3 regions. HTBI primers drove first-round RT-PCR of the TCR CDR3. MiXCR was run by TCRdb on the multiplex PCR reads, yielding one entry per CDR3 protein. There are under 400,000 distinct CDR3 sequences in the sample; roughly 15% occur only once, and roughly 19% lies in the top ten. The sequenced sample was blood. The receptors come from a woman aged 55-70 years with Graves' ophthalmopathy.

The table lists this clonotype with many counts. The chain links TRBV5-1 to TRBJ2-1, with 8 bases matching TRBD2. Trimming removed 3 bases from V and 5 bases from J; junction bases left unmatched: 7. CDR1 is SGHRS, CDR2 YFSETQ, per germline. The CDR3 loop spans 15 amino acids. The chain's CDR3 is CASSSPGLGHNEQFF. CDR3 DNA sequence: TGCGCCAGCAGCTCGCCGGGACTAGGCCACAATGAGCAGTTCTTC.

This clonotype has a count of ten or more. The V call is TRBV20-1, the J call TRBJ1-1, with 8 bases matching TRBD1. Germline V gives CDR1 DFQATT, CDR2 SNEGSKA (reference sequence). The CDR3 is 16 residues long. The V and J ends lost 1 base and 5 bases, in that order; junction bases with no gene match: 12. CDR3 bases: TGCAGTGCTAGAGTACACTCGACAGGGGTTAGTACTGAAGCTTTCTTT. Translation: CSARVHSTGVSTEAFF.

At least ten counts were recorded for this clonotype. The V and J genes are TRBV28 and TRBJ2-7; 10 nucleotides match TRBD1. CDR3 size: 15 residues. CDR1 and CDR2 from the germline V gene are MDHEN and SYDVKM. The J segment lost 5 bases and the V segment lost 6 bases, leaving 10 bases of the junction unmatched. For the CDR3, the DNA is TGTGCCAGCAGCTCCACCGGGACAGGGGTGAACGAGCAGTACTTC. Translation gives CASSSTGTGVNEQYF.

This rearrangement joins TRBV18 to TRBJ2-6; tentatively, D is TRBD1 (5 bases). Trimming stripped 8 bases from V and 4 bases from J, with 12 bases between. The CDR3 contains 14 residues. From germline, CDR1 is KGHSH and CDR2 LQKENI. CDR3: CASQDNWGANVLTF. CDR3 nucleotides: TGTGCCAGCCAGGACAACTGGGGGGCCAACGTCCTGACTTTC. Full variable domain (remainder filled in from reference TRBV18 and TRBJ2-6): NAGVMQNPRHLVRRRGQEARLRCSPMKGHSHVYWYRQLPEEGLKFMVYLQKENIIDESGMPKERFSAEFPKEGPSILRIQQVVRGDSAAYFCASQDNWGANVLTFGAGSRLTVL.

CDR3 sequence: CASSPGQGRGTNEKLFF. CDR3 sequence (DNA): TGTGCCAGCAGCCCCGGACAGGGGCGAGGAACTAATGAAAAACTGTTTTTT. The chain links TRBV7-8 to TRBJ1-4; 9 bases match TRBD1. The germline gives CDR1 SGHVS, CDR2 FQNEAQ. This CDR3 comprises 17 residues. V lost 5 bases and J lost 1; bases outside the gene matches: 8.

This clonotype occurred many times. The genes are TRBV28 and TRBJ2-7; perhaps TRBD2 as D (6 bases). Trimming left V 4 bases short and J 0 bases short, with 13 bases between. This CDR3 comprises 15 residues. The V gene's germline CDR1 is MDHEN and CDR2 SYDVKM. CDR3 DNA: TGTGCCAGCAGTTCCGCTAGCGCGAGCTCCTACGAGCAGTACTTC. The encoded protein is CASSSASASSYEQYF.

To note about this clonotype: This may stem from a read error, because a much larger clone lies one nucleotide away. The chain is built from TRBV11-2 and TRBJ2-1, with unresolved D. The germline gives CDR1 SGHAT, CDR2 FQNNGV. CDR3 length: 14 residues. CDR3 sequence: CANSFGFTYNEQFF. The CDR3 DNA reads as TGTGCCAACAGCTTCGGGTTCACCTACAATGAGCAGTTCTTC.